These 15 T cell receptor beta chains share one sample of origin, sequenced in a study of cytomegalovirus exposure and HLA in healthy donors. Vbeta (60) and Jbeta (13) primers were used in the PCR. The method was immunoSEQ multiplex PCR; TCRdb's version includes in-frame clones alone and lacks a portion of them. Among under 85,000 clones listed, about 78% were seen once. Material for sequencing was PBMCs. The receptors shown here come from a man in his forties or fifties in good health and CMV-seronegative.

This clone appeared a few times. The rearrangement uses TRBV28 and TRBJ1-1, with 12 positions matching TRBD1. CDR3 size: 15 residues. Germline V gives CDR1 MDHEN, CDR2 SYDVKM. V was clipped by 6 bases and J by 4 bases; unmatched bases: 6. In DNA form, the CDR3 reads TGTGCCAGCAGCAGAGGGGACAGGGGGCGCACTGAAGCTTTCTTT. Amino acid sequence: CASSRGDRGRTEAFF.

The rearrangement uses TRBV7-2 and TRBJ2-1, with 8 bases lining up with TRBD2. The CDR3 spans 15 residues. From germline, CDR1 is SGHTA and CDR2 FQGNSA. V lost 2 bases to trimming and J lost 2 bases; unmatched junction nucleotides: 2. The CDR3 DNA sequence: TGTGCCAGCAGCTTACGGCGGGAGGCCTACAATGAGCAGTTCTTC. Amino acids: CASSLRREAYNEQFF.

This clone is a singleton in its sample. The chain employs TRBV6-5 and TRBJ2-7, with D possibly matching TRBD1 (5 bases). Germline values: CDR1 MNHEY, CDR2 SVGAGI. The CDR3 has 15 residues. Trimming shortened V by 5 bases and J by 4 bases, and 18 bases separated the two germline ends. CDR3 sequence reads: CASSQGESTPYEQYF. The CDR3 DNA is TGTGCCAGCAGTCAAGGGGAATCCACACCATACGAGCAGTACTTC.

The chain combines TRBV19 with TRBJ1-1; unclear D gene. Germline V gene data show CDR1 as LNHDA and CDR2 as SQIVND (reference sequence). V was shortened by 7 bases and J by 4 bases, with 16 bases between the two germline ends. This CDR3 is 14 amino acids long. This CDR3 is CASTVGKAATEAFF. CDR3 DNA: TGTGCCAGTACGGTGGGGAAAGCGGCCACTGAAGCTTTCTTT.

The chain is built from TRBV7-8 and TRBJ2-3; 8 bases agree with TRBD2. Germline loops: CDR1 SGHVS, CDR2 FQNEAQ. V was pared by 4 bases and J by 6 bases, with 24 bases of the junction left unmatched. The CDR3 loop spans 20 amino acids. As DNA, the CDR3 is TGTGCCAGCAGCTCGGCTGGGGGACCAGCGGGAGCCAAGGTCGGGGATACGCAGTATTTT. Protein sequence: CASSSAGGPAGAKVGDTQYF.

The chain has TRBV6-5 and TRBJ1-2, with 9 bases that match TRBD1. The CDR3 runs to 14 residues. The germline gives CDR1 MNHEY, CDR2 SVGAGI. The J segment lost 8 bases and the V segment lost 5 bases, leaving 9 bases of the junction unmatched. In nucleotides, the CDR3 is TGTGCCAGCAGTGTCCGGGACAGGGTGGGGGGCTACACCTTC. It translates to CASSVRDRVGGYTF.

The CDR3: CSVVPGTGDYEQYF. In DNA, the CDR3 is TGCAGCGTTGTCCCCGGGACAGGTGACTACGAGCAGTACTTC. This sequence joins TRBV29-1 and TRBJ2-7, with TRBD1 matching 8 bases. The V and J ends lost 4 bases and 3 bases, in that order; junction bases with no gene match: 8. Germline V gene lookup returns CDR1 SQVTM and CDR2 ANQGSEA. The CDR3 spans 14 residues.

The V and J genes are TRBV29-1 and TRBJ1-2; D perhaps matches TRBD1 (6 bases). The CDR3 is 12 residues long. CDR1 SQVTM and CDR2 ANQGSEA come from the germline V gene. V was shortened by 3 bases and J by 1 base, with 6 bases between the two germline ends. For the CDR3, the DNA is TGCAGCGTTGACAGGGGTAACTATGGCTACACCTTC. It specifies CSVDRGNYGYTF.

The rearrangement uses TRBV27 and TRBJ2-1; TRBD2 agrees at 12 bases. Germline CDR1 and CDR2: MNHEY and SMNVEV (reference sequence). V dropped 4 bases and J dropped 6; count of bases not matched to a gene: 4. CDR3 length equals 15 residues. The CDR3 reads CASSSSGRGGNEQFF. The CDR3 DNA sequence: TGTGCCAGCAGTTCTAGCGGGAGGGGTGGCAATGAGCAGTTCTTC.

The chain joins TRBV4-2 to TRBJ1-1; weak D call: TRBD1 (6 bases). The CDR3 consists of 14 residues. Deletions cut 3 bases from V and 6 bases from J, with 14 bases between. Germline CDR1 is LGHNA and CDR2 is YNFKEQ. In DNA, the CDR3 is TGTGCCAGCAGCCACGATCCAGGGGCTCCTGAAGCTTTCTTT. Translating it yields CASSHDPGAPEAFF.

The CDR3 loop reads CASSPNSDEDGYTF. The CDR3 DNA follows: TGTGCCAGCTCACCAAACTCTGACGAGGATGGCTACACCTTC. V is TRBV18 and J is TRBJ1-2; no definite D call. Between the trimmed V and J ends, which lost 2 bases and 6 bases, there was a span of 13 bases. There are 14 residues in the CDR3. Germline V lookup: CDR1 KGHSH, CDR2 LQKENI.

The chain couples TRBV6-6 to TRBJ1-5; 9 bases agree with TRBD1. J lost 0 bases, V lost 6 bases, and 3 bases had no gene match. The CDR3 totals 15 residues. In germline, CDR1 is MNHNY, CDR2 SVGAGI (reference sequence). The CDR3 sequence: CASSKDRGSNQPQHF. The CDR3 coding sequence is TGTGCCAGCAGCAAGGACAGGGGTAGCAATCAGCCCCAGCATTTT.

This chain links TRBV5-1 with TRBJ1-3, with TRBD1 matching 9 bases. CDR1 and CDR2 (germline): SGHRS, YFSETQ. V lost 0 bases and J lost 4; bases outside the gene matches: 2. The CDR3 sequence is 15 residues long. CDR3 nucleotide sequence: TGCGCCAGCAGCTTGGCAGGACAGGGGGGAAACACCATATATTTT. The encoded protein is CASSLAGQGGNTIYF.

The chain carries TRBV5-4 and TRBJ2-2; 8 nucleotides align to TRBD1. V shed 4 bases, J shed 3 bases, and the junction held 2 bases outside the gene matches. The CDR3 is 14 residues long. Germline assignment: CDR1 SGHNT and CDR2 YYREEE (reference sequence). The CDR3 DNA is TGTGCCAGCAGCCTGGACAGGGACACCGGGGAGCTGTTTTTT. Translation: CASSLDRDTGELFF.

The chain carries TRBV11-2 and TRBJ1-5, with D maybe TRBD1 (6 bases). V lost 4 bases, J lost 3 bases, and 13 bases lay in between. This CDR3 contains 15 residues. From germline, CDR1 is SGHAT and CDR2 FQNNGV. As DNA, the CDR3 is TGTGCCAGCAGCTCCCGGGAGGGGGTCAATCAGCCCCAGCATTTT. It encodes CASSSREGVNQPQHF.